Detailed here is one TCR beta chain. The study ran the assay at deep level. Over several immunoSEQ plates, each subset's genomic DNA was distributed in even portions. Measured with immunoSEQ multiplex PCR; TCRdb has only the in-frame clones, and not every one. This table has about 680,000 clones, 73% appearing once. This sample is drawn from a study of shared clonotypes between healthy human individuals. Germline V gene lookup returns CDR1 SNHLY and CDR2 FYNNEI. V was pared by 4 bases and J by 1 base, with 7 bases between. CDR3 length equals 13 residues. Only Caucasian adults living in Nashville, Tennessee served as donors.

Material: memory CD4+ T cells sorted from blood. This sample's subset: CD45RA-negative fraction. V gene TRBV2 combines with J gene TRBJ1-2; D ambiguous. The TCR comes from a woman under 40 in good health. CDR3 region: CASSVEVNYGYTF. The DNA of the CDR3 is TGTGCCAGCAGTGTTGAAGTTAACTATGGCTACACCTTC.